This T cell receptor beta chain comes out of a study of T cell repertoires in cytomegalovirus infection. Study-wide context: Use of recently identified HLA-C-restricted and well-studied HLA-B-restricted CMV epitopes was part of the study. TCR beta signatures that were public indicated CMV infection and matching HLA type. The study's findings and limits: The response measured ex vivo was dominated by TCR beta clonotypes (HLA-C-restricted and CMV-specific).

TCRdb analysed the reads with MiXCR anew, one entry per CDR3 protein. The sample gives about half a million distinct CDR3 sequences, around 30% of which show up once; 17% is in the top ten. V lost 6 bases, J lost 6 bases, and 5 bases stayed unmatched. This CDR3 has 15 amino acids. CDR1 and CDR2 (germline): MNHEY, SVGAGI. This clonotype was seen more than once but under ten times. What it binds is unknown. The chain has TRBV6-5 and TRBJ2-2, with 12 bases lining up with TRBD1. The sequence came from a human donor in good health (CMV status not recorded). Some clones in this sample may be carry-over from other donors' samples. The sequencing here drew on cultured PBMCs, taken from culture after CMV antigen stimulation. CDR3 nucleotide sequence: TGTGCCAGCAGACCCGGGACAGGGGGCCCCGGGGAGCTGTTTTTT. Translated, it gives CASRPGTGGPGELFF.